The clone carrying this T cell receptor (beta chain) turned up a few times. No antigen is known for it. The CDR3 extends over 14 amino acids. Germline trimming cut 5 bases from V and 3 bases from J; bases unmatched to any gene: 9. CDR1 and CDR2 from the germline V gene are GTSNPN and SVGIG (reference sequence). This sample is part of a study of T cell repertoires in cytomegalovirus infection. The study's findings and limits: The cumulative frequency of public TCR beta families distinguished individuals who carried CMV together with the relevant HLA.

TCRdb analysed the reads with MiXCR anew, one entry per CDR3 protein. The profile shows more than 140,000 distinct CDR3 sequences, about 6.5% of them singletons. V gene TRBV30 combines with J gene TRBJ1-1; 7 bases match TRBD1. The sequenced material came from PBMCs. The clonotype comes from a human donor in good health (CMV status not recorded). Some clones in this sample may be carry-over from other donors' samples. The CDR3 sequence: CAWATGVEDTEAFF. The CDR3 DNA is TGTGCCTGGGCAACAGGGGTGGAGGACACTGAAGCTTTCTTT.